This T cell receptor (beta chain) derives from a study of blood T cell repertoires in COVID-19. Looking at the study overall: PBMCs, B-cell-depleted T cells, or T cells were the source of the cDNA or gDNA that made up the material.

In the original processing: Scientists estimated how many nucleated cells there were by amplifying reference gene primers. Only in-frame clones appear in the TCRdb table, and some are missing; sequencing was by immunoSEQ multiplex PCR. The V and J calls and the clone size are those of that table, but D and trimming were determined from the DNA. The sample shows nearly 95,000 clones, more than 65% of them seen only once. This clone showed up many times. The receptor was isolated from a human donor in a cohort sampled during active COVID-19. The sample was peripheral blood.

The CDR3 here is CASSSSFQGRQSYGYTF. Here the CDR3 DNA reads TGTGCCAGCAGCTCGAGCTTCCAGGGTCGCCAGTCCTATGGCTACACCTTC. The genes are TRBV28 and TRBJ1-2; weak D call: TRBD1 (5 bases). Germline values: CDR1 MDHEN, CDR2 SYDVKM. The ends were cut back, 6 bases at V and 4 bases at J, with 24 bases in the middle. CDR3 length equals 17 residues.